These 14 T cell receptor beta chains came from one sample sequenced in a study of cytomegalovirus exposure and HLA in healthy donors (dated by TCRdb to about 2017). Library preparation employed the immunoSEQ multiplex PCR assay. The multiplex PCR relied on a mix of 60 forward primers for TCR Vbeta segments and 13 reverse primers for TCR Jbeta segments. Here the immuneACCESS table is served through TCRdb, limited to in-frame sequences with V and J called. Missing clones are a known gap in these copies; in checked studies unresolved V genes cover under half, and the rest lacks a known reason. The sample table lists 100,000 to 150,000 clones, 77% of them with a count of one. The ten top clones hold 10% to 15% of the sample. The source material was PBMCs. Receptor source: a middle-aged woman in good health and CMV-seropositive.

The gene calls are TRBV19 and TRBJ2-5; a weak D match, TRBD1 (5 bases). Germline values: CDR1 LNHDA, CDR2 SQIVND (reference sequence). V shed 1 base and J shed 3 bases, with 9 bases lying between them. The CDR3 loop spans 14 amino acids. The CDR3 bases are TGTGCCAGTAGTATAGGGGCAGGGAAAGAGACCCAGTACTTC. Its protein is CASSIGAGKETQYF.

The chain is built from TRBV27 and TRBJ2-2, with TRBD1 identical over 7 bases. V lost 6 bases, J lost 0 bases, and 4 bases stayed unmatched. Germline loops: CDR1 MNHEY, CDR2 SMNVEV (reference sequence). The CDR3 length is 15 residues. In DNA, the CDR3 is TGTGCCAGCAGAGAAGGGACAGCGAACACCGGGGAGCTGTTTTTT. This encodes CASREGTANTGELFF.

The J gene is TRBJ2-7, the V gene TRBV5-1; 7 positions match TRBD2. Losses at the gene ends were 4 bases for V and 6 bases for J; bases not matched to a gene: 4. The CDR3 length is 12 residues. Germline V gene sequence: CDR1 SGHRS, CDR2 YFSETQ. For the CDR3, the DNA is TGCGCCAGCAGCCCCACGGGAGGCGAGCAGTACTTC. This sequence encodes CASSPTGGEQYF.

This clone was detected only once. The V and J genes are TRBV2 and TRBJ2-7; D unclear. Per germline, CDR1 SNHLY and CDR2 FYNNEI. The V and J ends lost 3 bases and 6 bases respectively, with 12 bases between them. CDR3 length: 13 residues. The CDR3 loop reads CASSDGLQIEQYF. The CDR3 region has the DNA TGTGCCAGCAGTGATGGGCTCCAAATCGAGCAGTACTTC.

The chain uses TRBV7-9 and TRBJ2-3; possible D gene TRBD2, 5 bases. V lost 3 bases and J 0 bases, leaving 10 bases between the germline ends. In germline, CDR1 is SEHNR, CDR2 FQNEAQ (reference sequence). The CDR3 is 15 residues long. CDR3 amino acids: CASSLMAGSTDTQYF. CDR3 nucleotides: TGTGCCAGCAGCTTGATGGCGGGTAGCACAGATACGCAGTATTTT. The variable domain in full, with the rest retrieved from reference TRBV7-9 and TRBJ2-3, is DTGVSQNPRHKITKRGQNVTFRCDPISEHNRLYWYRQTLGQGPEFLTYFQNEAQLEKSRLLSDRFSAERPKGSFSTLEIQRTEQGDSAMYLCASSLMAGSTDTQYFGPGTRLTVL.

A remark on this clone: An end of the junction does not agree with germline; a read error may underlie this. This sequence joins TRBV6-5 and TRBJ2-7; possible D gene TRBD1, 6 bases. Germline V gene sequence: CDR1 MNHEY, CDR2 SVGAGI. This CDR3 spans 12 amino acids. Here the CDR3 reads CASSRTGPGATF. CDR3 DNA: TGTGCCAGCAGTCGAACAGGGCCTGGAGCAACCTTC.

The chain has TRBV5-6 and TRBJ1-6; 8 bases align to TRBD1. Trimming at V came to 1 base and at J to 2 bases, leaving 5 bases not matched to a gene. This CDR3 contains 17 residues. From germline, CDR1 is SGHDT and CDR2 YYEEEE. The CDR3 spells CASSLWTGKTYNSPLHF. DNA of the CDR3: TGTGCCAGCAGCTTGTGGACAGGGAAGACCTATAATTCACCCCTCCACTTT.

This clone was counted only a few times. The V gene is TRBV29-1, the J gene TRBJ2-4; tentative D call: TRBD1 (6 bases). V dropped 5 bases and J dropped 1 base, with 9 bases sitting between them. There are 13 residues in the CDR3. Germline assignment: CDR1 SQVTM and CDR2 ANQGSEA. The CDR3: CSVTTGAKNIQYF. The CDR3 region has the DNA TGCAGCGTTACAACAGGGGCCAAAAACATTCAGTACTTC.

The chain joins TRBV7-9 to TRBJ2-2; D may be TRBD2 (5 bases). Trimming removed 1 base from V and 4 bases from J, with 13 bases in between. Per the germline V gene, CDR1 is SEHNR and CDR2 is FQNEAQ (reference sequence). The CDR3 has 16 residues. CDR3 nucleotide sequence: TGTGCCAGCAGCTTAGACGCGGGTTTCGGCACCGGGGAGCTGTTTTTT. Protein: CASSLDAGFGTGELFF. Combining the CDR3 with reference TRBV7-9 and TRBJ2-2 gives the whole variable domain DTGVSQNPRHKITKRGQNVTFRCDPISEHNRLYWYRQTLGQGPEFLTYFQNEAQLEKSRLLSDRFSAERPKGSFSTLEIQRTEQGDSAMYLCASSLDAGFGTGELFFGEGSRLTVL.

The chain is built from TRBV7-2 and TRBJ2-1, with D tentatively TRBD2 (5 bases). The CDR3 extends over 15 amino acids. The germline V gene has CDR1 SGHTA and CDR2 FQGNSA. V was clipped by 4 bases and J by 0 bases, with 10 bases between them. DNA for the CDR3: TGTGCCAGCAGCTCCTTGGGGAGCTCCTACAATGAGCAGTTCTTC. Its protein is CASSSLGSSYNEQFF.

The rearrangement joins TRBV5-1 to TRBJ2-7; 7 bases line up with TRBD2. The V and J ends lost 4 bases and 3 bases, in that order; junction bases with no gene match: 13. The germline V gene has CDR1 SGHRS and CDR2 YFSETQ. This CDR3 has 16 residues. The CDR3 protein is CASSTGLQAGYYEQYF. The CDR3 DNA reads TGCGCCAGCAGCACGGGACTTCAAGCGGGGTACTACGAGCAGTACTTC.

The chain carries TRBV19 and TRBJ1-1; D is uncertain. The germline CDR1 and CDR2 sequences are LNHDA and SQIVND (reference sequence). V was cut by 2 bases and J by 10 bases, with 14 bases left in between. The CDR3 has 13 residues. The CDR3 loop reads CASSITLTSGAFF. As DNA, the CDR3 is TGTGCCAGTAGTATAACTTTAACCTCTGGAGCTTTCTTT.

The CDR3 loop is CASSQRGGVDNQPQHF. The CDR3 DNA reads TGTGCCAGCAGCCAGCGGGGGGGGGTGGACAATCAGCCCCAGCATTTT. The chain joins TRBV7-9 to TRBJ1-5; TRBD1 is a possible D gene (5 bases). This CDR3 region has 16 residues. Germline loops: CDR1 SEHNR, CDR2 FQNEAQ (reference sequence). V was shortened by 5 bases and J by 3 bases, with 17 bases between the two germline ends.

This sequence joins TRBV27 and TRBJ2-5; the match to TRBD2 covers 7 bases. CDR1 MNHEY and CDR2 SMNVEV come from the germline V gene (reference sequence). The CDR3 covers 17 residues. V lost 1 base to trimming and J lost 0 bases; unmatched junction nucleotides: 8. The CDR3 sequence: CASSLLGAGPYQETQYF. The CDR3 nucleotides are TGTGCCAGCAGTTTATTGGGAGCGGGGCCTTACCAAGAGACCCAGTACTTC.